This passage covers 9 T cell receptor beta chains from one sample sequenced in a study of Ad26.COV2.S vaccination and SARS-CoV-2 variants. Libraries were prepared by immunoSEQ multiplex PCR; TCRdb keeps only in-frame clonotypes and omits some of them. The sample yields hundreds of thousands of clones, 92% seen once. This specimen consisted of peripheral blood, obtained after recovery from COVID-19. These receptor sequences come from a human donor who had recovered from COVID-19.

In the case of this clone: A junction end diverges from the germline sequence, so it may reflect a read error. CDR3 region: CASSLGGLYPPSKYGYTF. As DNA, the CDR3 is TGCGCCAGCAGCTTGGGAGGCCTTTACCCCCCTTCTAAGTATGGCTACACCTTC. This chain links TRBV5-1 with TRBJ1-2; D remains unclear. Germline CDR1 reads SGHRS; CDR2 reads YFSETQ. There are 18 residues in the CDR3.

The rearrangement uses TRBV9 and TRBJ2-1; 7 bases are a match to TRBD1. V lost 1 base, J lost 4 bases, and 2 bases stayed unmatched. CDR3 length: 14 residues. Germline-derived CDR1 and CDR2 are SGDLS and YYNGEE. CDR3 sequence reads: CASSVLGQYNEQFF. CDR3 sequence (DNA): TGTGCCAGCAGCGTACTGGGACAGTACAATGAGCAGTTCTTC.

The rearrangement joins TRBV3-1 (or the pseudogene TRBV3-2) to TRBJ1-6, with D possibly being TRBD1 (6 bases). Trimming stripped 5 bases from V and 8 bases from J, with 10 bases between. The CDR3 has 13 residues. Germline CDR1 LGHDT, CDR2 YNNKEL (reference sequence). CDR3 in DNA: TGTGCCAGCAGCAACAGGGACGATTCACCCCTCCACTTT. Translation: CASSNRDDSPLHF.

This clone was seen a single time. The rearrangement uses TRBV9 and TRBJ2-7; 10 bases map to TRBD1. The germline V gene has CDR1 SGDLS and CDR2 YYNGEE. The CDR3 is 18 residues long. J lost 0 bases, V lost 0 bases, and 9 bases had no gene match. The CDR3 spells CASSVDLPGQGSSYEQYF. The CDR3 bases are TGTGCCAGCAGCGTAGATTTGCCGGGACAGGGGAGCTCCTACGAGCAGTACTTC.

CDR3: CATSREQVFNQPQHF. As DNA, the CDR3 is TGTGCCACCAGCAGGGAACAGGTATTCAATCAGCCCCAGCATTTT. V is TRBV15 and J is TRBJ1-5; D perhaps matches TRBD1 (5 bases). Trimming removed 3 bases from V and 3 bases from J, with 12 bases in between. Germline assignment: CDR1 LNHNV and CDR2 YYDKDF (reference sequence). The CDR3 length is 15 residues.

The chain combines TRBV7-2 with TRBJ1-2; TRBD1 might be the D (5 bases). CDR3 length: 14 amino acids. CDR1 is SGHTA and CDR2 is FQGNSA in the germline V gene. Deletions cut 0 bases from V and 6 bases from J, with 11 bases between. The CDR3 DNA is TGTGCCAGCAGCTTAGCAGGGGCGGCTAATGGCTACACCTTC. It translates to CASSLAGAANGYTF.

This chain uses TRBV19 with TRBJ2-7; the match to TRBD1 covers 8 bases. From germline, CDR1 is LNHDA and CDR2 SQIVND (reference sequence). The CDR3 totals 15 residues. J was trimmed by 2 bases and V by 5 bases; bases with no gene match: 8. Written as DNA, the CDR3 is TGTGCCAGTAGTGACAGGGGCGCTAAGGCCTACGAGCAGTACTTC. This sequence encodes CASSDRGAKAYEQYF. The complete variable domain, with remaining parts taken from reference TRBV19 and TRBJ2-7, reads DGGITQSPKYLFRKEGQNVTLSCEQNLNHDAMYWYRQDPGQGLRLIYYSQIVNDFQKGDIAEGYSVSREKKESFPLTVTSAQKNPTAFYLCASSDRGAKAYEQYFGPGTRLTVT.

This sequence joins TRBV2 and TRBJ1-5; possibly TRBD1 for D (6 bases). This CDR3 has 15 amino acids. Deletions cut 3 bases from V and 6 bases from J, with 15 bases between. Germline V gives CDR1 SNHLY, CDR2 FYNNEI. The CDR3 DNA follows: TGTGCCAGCAGTGAGAGGACAGTCGGGAGTCAGCCCCAGCATTTT. It codes for CASSERTVGSQPQHF.

The chain carries TRBV19 and TRBJ1-5, with a possible D match to TRBD1 (6 bases). Germline lookup yields CDR1 LNHDA and CDR2 SQIVND (reference sequence). The CDR3 covers 15 residues. Trimming cost V 3 bases and J 3 bases, with 12 bases left between them. The CDR3 region has the DNA TGTGCCAGTAGTATTGGGGGGGCGGCCAATCAGCCCCAGCATTTT. Translating it yields CASSIGGAANQPQHF.